Below, 28 T cell receptor beta chains from the same sample are listed, as sequenced in a study of blood T cell repertoires in COVID-19. Data came from immunoSEQ multiplex PCR; TCRdb stores just in-frame clones and leaves some out. The data hold approximately 220,000 clones, with over 70% observed a single time. The specimen was peripheral blood. Receptors originate from a man aged 35 to 55 with acute or convalescent COVID-19.

This chain connects TRBV15 to TRBJ2-7; 7 bases align to TRBD1. Losses at the gene ends were 0 bases for V and 7 bases for J; bases not matched to a gene: 6. There are 14 residues in the CDR3. Looked up from germline, CDR1 is LNHNV and CDR2 is YYDKDF (reference sequence). The CDR3 reads CATSREPGRGEQYF. CDR3 nucleotides: TGTGCCACCAGCAGAGAGCCGGGCAGGGGGGAGCAGTACTTC.

The CDR3 loop is CASRSGMNTEAFF. The CDR3 DNA reads as TGTGCCAGCAGGAGCGGGATGAACACTGAAGCTTTCTTT. The chain links TRBV25-1 to TRBJ1-1; no firm D call. This CDR3 is built from 13 residues. Trimming cost V 6 bases and J 0 bases, with 8 bases left between them. CDR1 is MGHDK, CDR2 SYGVNS, per germline.

V and J are TRBV18 and TRBJ1-2; TRBD1 aligns across 7 bases. Unmatched junction bases numbered 4, after V lost 2 bases and J lost 10 bases. The length of the CDR3 is 12 residues. Germline CDR1 reads KGHSH; CDR2 reads LQKENI. The CDR3 sequence: CASSPGTDNYTF. CDR3 sequence (DNA): TGTGCCAGCTCACCAGGGACAGATAACTACACCTTC. The complete variable domain, with remaining parts taken from reference TRBV18 and TRBJ1-2, reads NAGVMQNPRHLVRRRGQEARLRCSPMKGHSHVYWYRQLPEEGLKFMVYLQKENIIDESGMPKERFSAEFPKEGPSILRIQQVVRGDSAAYFCASSPGTDNYTFGSGTRLTVV.

The V gene is TRBV5-4, the J gene TRBJ1-2; 7 bases align to TRBD1. The CDR3 loop spans 15 amino acids. CDR1 is SGHNT, CDR2 YYREEE, per germline (reference sequence). V was pared by 0 bases and J by 8 bases, with 10 bases of the junction left unmatched. The DNA of the CDR3 is TGTGCCAGCAGCTTGGGCTCCACAGGGGTGGGGGGCTACACCTTC. Protein: CASSLGSTGVGGYTF.

The J gene is TRBJ1-1, the V gene TRBV19; 8 nucleotides match TRBD1. J lost 10 bases, V lost 6 bases, and 10 bases had no gene match. The CDR3 is 13 amino acids. CDR1 LNHDA and CDR2 SQIVND come from the germline V gene (reference sequence). CDR3 sequence reads: CASRQDREDVAFF. The DNA for the CDR3 is TGTGCCAGTAGACAGGACAGGGAGGACGTAGCTTTCTTT.

The V call is TRBV7-8, the J call TRBJ2-7; TRBD1 matches 9 bases. Germline-derived CDR1 and CDR2 are SGHVS and FQNEAQ. After removal of 1 base from V and 3 bases from J, the junction contained 10 bases not matched to a gene. CDR3 length: 17 residues. CDR3 sequence reads: CASSLGPGQGSHYEQYF. The CDR3 nucleotides read TGTGCCAGCAGCTTAGGTCCGGGACAGGGATCCCACTACGAGCAGTACTTC. Filled out from reference TRBV7-8 and TRBJ2-7, the complete variable domain reads GAGVSQSPRYKVAKRGQDVALRCDPISGHVSLFWYQQALGQGPEFLTYFQNEAQLDKSGLPSDRFFAERPEGSVSTLKIQRTQQEDSAVYLCASSLGPGQGSHYEQYFGPGTRLTVT.

J is TRBJ2-2 and V is TRBV5-1, with TRBD2 identical over 14 bases. After removal of 1 base from V and 1 base from J, the junction contained 6 bases not matched to a gene. The CDR3 covers 19 residues. Germline V lookup: CDR1 SGHRS, CDR2 YFSETQ. CDR3 nucleotide sequence: TGCGCCAGCAGCTTGCCGACTAGCGGGAGGGAACTGAACACCGGGGAGCTGTTTTTT. It yields the protein CASSLPTSGRELNTGELFF.

This chain joins TRBV6-2 or TRBV6-3 and TRBJ2-3; 7 bases map to TRBD2. V was pared by 2 bases and J by 1 base, with 9 bases of the junction left unmatched. CDR1 and CDR2 from the germline V gene are MNHEY and SVGEGT. The CDR3 is 17 amino acids. The CDR3 DNA is TGTGCCAGCAGTTACCGGGGTAGCGGGTACGGCACAGATACGCAGTATTTT. Its translation is CASSYRGSGYGTDTQYF.

The count of this clone is one. The chain couples TRBV19 to TRBJ2-1, with TRBD2 matching over 11 bases. The germline V gene has CDR1 LNHDA and CDR2 SQIVND (reference sequence). There are 15 residues in the CDR3. V shed 4 bases and J 10 bases; nucleotides not matched to a gene: 9. Here the CDR3 DNA reads TGTGCCAGTAGTACCGGGACTAGCGGTGTTTCGGAGCAGTTCTTC. Protein product: CASSTGTSGVSEQFF.

The V gene is TRBV5-1, the J gene TRBJ2-5; the match to TRBD2 covers 10 bases. Germline V CDR1 and CDR2: SGHRS, YFSETQ. The CDR3 has 18 residues. V dropped 3 bases and J dropped 1; count of bases not matched to a gene: 12. For the CDR3, the DNA is TGCGCCAGCAGCTCAACTGGCTCAAGCGGGAGGGGCCAAGAGACCCAGTACTTC. Its translation is CASSSTGSSGRGQETQYF.

The chain uses TRBV11-2 and TRBJ2-3; D remains unclear. CDR1 and CDR2 from the germline V gene are SGHAT and FQNNGV. V lost 1 base and J 4 bases, leaving 6 bases between the germline ends. This CDR3 contains 13 residues. The CDR3 reads CASSLGSSDTQYF. Written as DNA, the CDR3 is TGTGCCAGCAGCTTAGGTAGTTCAGATACGCAGTATTTT.

The chain carries TRBV29-1 and TRBJ1-1; maybe TRBD1 (5 bases). Trimming shortened V by 2 bases and J by 1 base, and 8 bases separated the two germline ends. This CDR3 region has 13 residues. Germline V gene sequence: CDR1 SQVTM, CDR2 ANQGSEA. The CDR3: CSVEMTANTEAFF. In DNA, the CDR3 is TGCAGCGTTGAAATGACAGCGAACACTGAAGCTTTCTTT. The full variable domain, with the rest looked up from reference TRBV29-1 and TRBJ1-1, is SAVISQKPSRDICQRGTSLTIQCQVDSQVTMMFWYRQQPGQSLTLIATANQGSEATYESGFVIDKFPISRPNLTFSTLTVSNMSPEDSSIYLCSVEMTANTEAFFGQGTRLTVV.

The rearrangement uses TRBV6-4 and TRBJ2-7; TRBD1 matches 9 bases. The length of the CDR3 is 15 residues. V lost 4 bases, J lost 0 bases, and 4 bases stayed unmatched. CDR1 and CDR2 from the germline V gene are MRHNA and SNTAGT. The CDR3 DNA is TGTGCCAGCAGTGGGCGGACAGGGGACTCCTACGAGCAGTACTTC. It translates to CASSGRTGDSYEQYF.

The chain is built from TRBV7-7 and TRBJ2-7; 9 bases line up with TRBD1. This CDR3 has 15 residues. Germline V gene data show CDR1 as SSHAT and CDR2 as FNYEAQ (reference sequence). The V segment lost 5 bases and the J segment 2 bases; nucleotides outside the gene matches: 7. For the CDR3, the DNA is TGTGCCAGCAGCCCGCGGGACAGGGTCCCCTACGAGCAGTACTTC. Protein sequence: CASSPRDRVPYEQYF. Based on the CDR3 plus reference TRBV7-7 and TRBJ2-7, the full variable domain is GAGVSQSPRYKVTKRGQDVTLRCDPISSHATLYWYQQALGQGPEFLTYFNYEAQPDKSGLPSDRFSAERPEGSISTLTIQRTEQRDSAMYRCASSPRDRVPYEQYFGPGTRLTVT.

The rearrangement joins TRBV6-4 to TRBJ2-1; TRBD2 matches 7 bases. There are 15 residues in the CDR3. Germline CDR1 MRHNA, CDR2 SNTAGT. V gave up 2 bases and J gave up 8 bases; unmatched junction bases: 9. CDR3 amino acids: CASSDGGGSFDEQFF. CDR3 nucleotide sequence: TGTGCCAGCAGTGACGGTGGCGGGAGTTTCGATGAGCAGTTCTTC.

The rearrangement links TRBV10-3 to TRBJ1-4; 9 bases are shared with TRBD1. The CDR3 has 13 amino acids. The trim removed 4 bases at V and 8 bases at J, leaving 2 bases unmatched. Germline V CDR1 and CDR2: ENHRY, SYGVKD. The CDR3 DNA reads TGTGCCATCAGTGGGGGGACAGGGGAAAAACTGTTTTTT. Protein sequence: CAISGGTGEKLFF.

The chain uses TRBV2 and TRBJ2-7, with a weak D call TRBD1 (5 bases). The CDR3 covers 15 residues. Trimming removed 7 bases from V and 4 bases from J, with 20 bases in between. Germline values: CDR1 SNHLY, CDR2 FYNNEI. The CDR3 here is CASKEGPTEPYEQYF. The CDR3 DNA follows: TGTGCCAGCAAAGAAGGTCCGACAGAACCTTACGAGCAGTACTTC.

About this clone: Since a much larger clone is just one base distant, this may be a read error. The chain recombines TRBV7-9 with TRBJ2-1, with TRBD2 matching over 10 bases. This CDR3 contains 15 residues. The germline V gene encodes CDR1 SEHNR and CDR2 FQNEAQ (reference sequence). The CDR3 loop reads CASSLAGASYNEQFF. Here the CDR3 DNA reads TGTGCCAGCAGCCTAGCGGGAGCCTCCTACAATGAGCAGTTCTTC.

The chain joins TRBV3-1 (or the pseudogene TRBV3-2) to TRBJ1-1; possibly TRBD1 for D (6 bases). In germline, CDR1 is LGHDT, CDR2 YNNKEL (reference sequence). Trimming left V 3 bases short and J 4 bases short, with 12 bases between. The CDR3 totals 14 residues. The chain's CDR3 is CASSHSGARTEAFF. CDR3 nucleotides: TGTGCCAGCAGCCACTCAGGGGCGCGCACTGAAGCTTTCTTT.

This clone has just a few counts. The chain employs TRBV29-1 and TRBJ2-1; tentative D call: TRBD1 (5 bases). The V end lost 8 bases, the J end lost 7 bases, and 21 bases lay between the germline ends. The CDR3 has 14 residues. The germline V gene encodes CDR1 SQVTM and CDR2 ANQGSEA. The CDR3 DNA reads as TGCAGCATATCTTGGGGCTTCGCAGGGAATGAGCAGTTCTTC. Translated, it gives CSISWGFAGNEQFF.

The chain combines TRBV6-1 with TRBJ2-1; TRBD2 aligns across 9 bases. Losses at the gene ends were 4 bases for V and 4 bases for J; bases not matched to a gene: 8. Germline assignment: CDR1 MNHNS and CDR2 SASEGT. CDR3 size: 16 residues. Here the CDR3 reads CASSGQAGGSYNEQFF. The CDR3 DNA reads TGTGCCAGCAGTGGACAAGCGGGAGGAAGTTACAATGAGCAGTTCTTC.

The gene calls are TRBV11-2 and TRBJ1-2; D call uncertain. Per germline, CDR1 SGHAT and CDR2 FQNNGV. Trimming stripped 5 bases from V and 4 bases from J, with 11 bases between. This CDR3 region has 13 residues. The CDR3 reads CASSPGGAYGYTF. The DNA for the CDR3 is TGTGCCAGCAGCCCCGGTGGAGCCTATGGCTACACCTTC. Combining the CDR3 with reference TRBV11-2 and TRBJ1-2 gives the whole variable domain EAGVAQSPRYKIIEKRQSVAFWCNPISGHATLYWYQQILGQGPKLLIQFQNNGVVDDSQLPKDRFSAERLKGVDSTLKIQPAKLEDSAVYLCASSPGGAYGYTFGSGTRLTVV.

V gene TRBV28 combines with J gene TRBJ2-7; D gene ambiguous. CDR3 length: 12 amino acids. The germline V gene encodes CDR1 MDHEN and CDR2 SYDVKM. Trimming took off 4 bases at V and 3 bases at J, with 7 bases between the two ends. The CDR3 loop reads CASSSTYYEQYF. The DNA of the CDR3 is TGTGCCAGCAGTTCCACCTACTACGAGCAGTACTTC.

The chain uses TRBV3-1 (or the pseudogene TRBV3-2) and TRBJ2-5; D is perhaps TRBD2 (5 bases). Germline values: CDR1 LGHDT, CDR2 YNNKEL (reference sequence). CDR3 length: 16 residues. Trimming cost V 0 bases and J 1 base, with 12 bases left between them. The CDR3 DNA reads TGTGCCAGCAGCCAAGATCGGGCTAGCAGCCAAGAGACCCAGTACTTC. This codes for CASSQDRASSQETQYF.

The chain links TRBV7-3 to TRBJ1-1, with 9 bases identical to TRBD1. From germline, CDR1 is SGHTA and CDR2 FQGTGA. This CDR3 is built from 14 residues. Losses at the gene ends were 5 bases for V and 3 bases for J; bases not matched to a gene: 4. The CDR3, as DNA: TGTGCCAGCAGCCTAGGACAGGGGCACACTGAAGCTTTCTTT. Protein sequence: CASSLGQGHTEAFF.

V gene TRBV30 combines with J gene TRBJ2-1; D might be TRBD2 (6 bases). The CDR3 consists of 13 residues. CDR1 and CDR2 (germline): GTSNPN, SVGIG (reference sequence). The V gene lost 1 base and the J gene lost 10 bases, with 14 bases spanning the gap. The CDR3 protein is CAWSEAGTPEQFF. DNA for the CDR3: TGTGCCTGGAGTGAGGCTGGGACTCCCGAGCAGTTCTTC.

The V and J genes are TRBV30 and TRBJ1-1, with no clear D. V lost 3 bases, J lost 1 base, and 12 bases lay in between. The CDR3 extends over 14 amino acids. Germline assignment: CDR1 GTSNPN and CDR2 SVGIG (reference sequence). CDR3 protein: CAWRPPLGNTEAFF. The DNA of the CDR3 is TGTGCCTGGAGGCCGCCCCTAGGGAACACTGAAGCTTTCTTT.

This chain links TRBV11-3 with TRBJ2-1, with D tentatively TRBD1 (8 bases). The CDR3 has 15 residues. Germline V gene data show CDR1 as SGHNT and CDR2 as YENEEA. V lost 5 bases, J lost 4 bases, and 15 bases lay in between. CDR3 DNA: TGTGCCAGCAGCCAACAGGGGGGGAAATACAATGAGCAGTTCTTC. It encodes CASSQQGGKYNEQFF.